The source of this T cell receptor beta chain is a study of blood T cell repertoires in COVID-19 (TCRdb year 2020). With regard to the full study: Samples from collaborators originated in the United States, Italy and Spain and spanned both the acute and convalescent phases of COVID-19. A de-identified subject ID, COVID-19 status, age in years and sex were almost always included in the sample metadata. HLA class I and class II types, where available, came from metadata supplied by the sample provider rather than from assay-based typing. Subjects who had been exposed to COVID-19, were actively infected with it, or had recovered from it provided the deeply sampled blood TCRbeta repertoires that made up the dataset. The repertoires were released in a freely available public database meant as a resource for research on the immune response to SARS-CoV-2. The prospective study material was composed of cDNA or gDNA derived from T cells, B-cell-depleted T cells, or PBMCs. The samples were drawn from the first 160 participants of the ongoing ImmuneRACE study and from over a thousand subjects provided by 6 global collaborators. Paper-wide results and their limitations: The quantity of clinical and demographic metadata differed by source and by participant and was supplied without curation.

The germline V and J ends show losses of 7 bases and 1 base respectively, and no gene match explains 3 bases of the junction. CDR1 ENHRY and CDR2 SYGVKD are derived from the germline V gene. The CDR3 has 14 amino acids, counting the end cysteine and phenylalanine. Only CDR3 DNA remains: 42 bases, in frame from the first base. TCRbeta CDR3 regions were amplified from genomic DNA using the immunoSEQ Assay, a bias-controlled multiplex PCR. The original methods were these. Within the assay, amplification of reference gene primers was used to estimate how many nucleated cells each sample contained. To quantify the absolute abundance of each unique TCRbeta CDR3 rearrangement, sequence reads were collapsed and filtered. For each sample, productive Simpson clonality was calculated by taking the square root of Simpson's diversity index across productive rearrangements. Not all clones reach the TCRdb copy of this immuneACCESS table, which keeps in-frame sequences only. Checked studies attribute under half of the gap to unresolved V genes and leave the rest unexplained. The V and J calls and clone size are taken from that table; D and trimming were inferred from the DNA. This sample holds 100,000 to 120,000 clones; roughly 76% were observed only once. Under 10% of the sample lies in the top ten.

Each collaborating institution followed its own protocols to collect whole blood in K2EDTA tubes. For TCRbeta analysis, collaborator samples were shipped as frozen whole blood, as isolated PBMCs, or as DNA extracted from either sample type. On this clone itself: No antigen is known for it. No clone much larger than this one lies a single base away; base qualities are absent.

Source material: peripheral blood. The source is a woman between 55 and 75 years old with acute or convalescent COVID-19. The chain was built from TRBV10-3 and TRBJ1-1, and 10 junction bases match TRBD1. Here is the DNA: TGTGCCATCAAGACAGGGGGCCAGAACACTGAAGCTTTCTTT. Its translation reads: CAIKTGGQNTEAFF.